Listed below are T cell receptor beta chains from one sample, sequenced in a study of blood T cell repertoires in COVID-19. TCRdb's table, derived via immunoSEQ multiplex PCR, lists solely in-frame clones and lacks some. The table records over 250,000 clones, approximately 91% of them present only once. The specimen was peripheral blood. These receptor sequences come from a man in his fifties or sixties with acute or convalescent COVID-19. Both conserved end residues are part of each CDR3. Each record gives: D gene, clone size, J gene, V gene, CDR3 DNA, CDR3 protein. The D gene is left open where the match is weak. Size tells how often a clone was seen (once, few, many) or the class of an expanded clone, and some rows leave it out.

D: -
size: -
J: TRBJ1-3
V: TRBV5-1
DNA: TGCGCCAGCAGCTTAATGGACAGTACTGGAAACACCATATATTTT
CDR3: CASSLMDSTGNTIYF

D: -
size: -
J: TRBJ2-7
V: TRBV9
DNA: TGTGCCAGCAGCGTAGAAGGACAGTCCTACGAGCAGTACTTC
CDR3: CASSVEGQSYEQYF

D: TRBD1
size: -
J: TRBJ1-2
V: TRBV28
DNA: TGTGCCAGCACGTTGTTGGGACAGCTTAACTATGGCTACACCTTC
CDR3: CASTLLGQLNYGYTF

D: -
size: once
J: TRBJ2-7
V: TRBV5-8
DNA: TGTGCCAGCAGCTTGGGAGGAGTGGGGTACTTC
CDR3: CASSLGGVGYF

D: TRBD1
size: -
J: TRBJ2-5
V: TRBV18
DNA: TGTGCCAGCTCACCCGTACAGGGGGCGGGAGAGACCCAGTACTTC
CDR3: CASSPVQGAGETQYF

D: TRBD1
size: -
J: TRBJ2-1
V: TRBV10-1
DNA: TGCGCCAGCAGTGAGGAGGGGGACAGGGATGAGCAGTTCTTC
CDR3: CASSEEGDRDEQFF

D: -
size: -
J: TRBJ1-2
V: TRBV3-1/TRBV3-2
DNA: TGTGCCAGCAGCCAAGACCCAGGGGCCCCCGGTGGCTACACCTTC
CDR3: CASSQDPGAPGGYTF

D: -
size: -
J: TRBJ1-2
V: TRBV19
DNA: TGTGCCAGTGCGTCCGGGCGGGGAGGAGGGTCCTATGGCTACACCTTC
CDR3: CASASGRGGGSYGYTF

D: TRBD1
size: -
J: TRBJ1-2
V: TRBV4-1
DNA: TGCGCCAGCCGGGACAGGGCTCTAACGGTGGGTGGCTACACCTTC
CDR3: CASRDRALTVGGYTF

D: -
size: -
J: TRBJ1-2
V: TRBV29-1
DNA: TGCAGCGTAGGAGGAGGAGGCTATGGCTACACCTTC
CDR3: CSVGGGGYGYTF